This T cell receptor beta chain stems from a study of PD-L1 blockade in urothelial cancer. Background on the study: Patients previously received 0 to 3 chemotherapy regimens. Blood drawn 3 weeks (second dose) and 6 weeks after treatment start was analyzed.

V lost 0 bases, J lost 7 bases, and 1 base stayed unmatched. This CDR3 contains 14 residues. Germline CDR1 is SGHTS and CDR2 is YDEGEE. General study points: Better progression-free and overall survival followed lower pretreatment blood clonality.

Time point here: peripheral blood 6 weeks after treatment start. Sampling of each patient yielded between 1 and 8 specimens, collected pretreatment and on-treatment. Of note for this clone: As yet, its antigen is unknown.

TCRdb's table, derived via immunoSEQ multiplex PCR, lists solely in-frame clones and lacks some. The sample holds about 130,000 clones, roughly 83% seen once. The receptor was derived from a man aged 45-60 years with urothelial cancer. This rearrangement joins TRBV5-8 to TRBJ2-1; 10 nucleotides match TRBD2. Sequenced here: PBMCs, sampled around atezolizumab (anti-PD-L1) treatment. DNA of the CDR3: TGTGCCAGCAGCTTGGTACTAGCGGGAAATGAGCAGTTCTTC. It specifies CASSLVLAGNEQFF.